This TCR beta chain came from a study of T cells in localized non-small cell lung cancer. Study-wide findings and caveats: Higher adjacent-lung clonality was associated with shorter survival.

A word on this clone: What it recognizes is unknown.

Profiling relied on immunoSEQ multiplex PCR, and the TCRdb table lists in-frame clones only, not all of them. The sample consists of just over 20,000 clones, more than 75% of them appearing once. The source material was PBMCs, sampled before any cancer treatment. The source is a woman aged 35 to 75 with stage II squamous cell lung carcinoma.

The CDR3 region is CASSSPTNTEAFF. The CDR3 bases are TGTGCCAGCAGCTCGCCGACAAACACTGAAGCTTTCTTT. The chain joins TRBV11-3 to TRBJ1-1; D not resolved. The CDR3 runs to 13 residues. Germline lookup yields CDR1 SGHNT and CDR2 YENEEA. V was trimmed by 4 bases and J by 2 bases, leaving 8 bases between them. Drawing the rest from reference TRBV11-3 and TRBJ1-1, the complete variable domain is EAGVVQSPRYKIIEKKQPVAFWCNPISGHNTLYWYLQNLGQGPELLIRYENEEAVDDSQLPKDRFSAERLKGVDSTLKIQPAELGDSAVYLCASSSPTNTEAFFGQGTRLTVV.